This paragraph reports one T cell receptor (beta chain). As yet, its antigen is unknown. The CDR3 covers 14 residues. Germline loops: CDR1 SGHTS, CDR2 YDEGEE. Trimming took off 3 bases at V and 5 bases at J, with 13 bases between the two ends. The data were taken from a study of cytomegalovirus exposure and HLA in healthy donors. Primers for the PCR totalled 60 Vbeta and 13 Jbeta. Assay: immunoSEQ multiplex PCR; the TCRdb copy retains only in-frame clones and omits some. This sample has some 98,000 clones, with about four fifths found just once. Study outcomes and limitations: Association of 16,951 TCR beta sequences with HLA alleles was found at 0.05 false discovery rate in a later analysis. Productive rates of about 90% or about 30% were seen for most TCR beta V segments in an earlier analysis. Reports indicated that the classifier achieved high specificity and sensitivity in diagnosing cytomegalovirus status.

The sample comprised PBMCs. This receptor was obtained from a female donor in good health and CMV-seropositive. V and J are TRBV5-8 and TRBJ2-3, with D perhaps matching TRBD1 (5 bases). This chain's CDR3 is CASSWGRYRDTQYF. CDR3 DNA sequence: TGTGCCAGCAGCTGGGGCAGATACCGAGATACGCAGTATTTT.